This T cell receptor beta chain was captured by sequencing in a study of T cell responses to AZD1222 COVID-19 vaccine (dated by TCRdb to the early 2020s). With respect to the entire study: TCR sequencing was performed for roughly 240 trial participants, of whom roughly 200 were given two doses of AZD1222 and around 26 were given two doses of MenACWY control vaccine. Trial participants were enrolled by age into subgroups of 18-55, 56-69 and 70-plus years, and about 150, 27 and 61 TCR-sequenced participants, respectively, were included in these subgroups. Results the study describes overall, beyond this receptor: No day 14 peak-response samples were available, so repertoires were characterized only after the peak T cell response. Vaccine-associated CD4 TCRs spanned the whole spike protein, with dominant responses in regions 160-218 and 743-854. The 56-69-year group was small, and its depth increase did not reach significance, likely because of low power. Nearly half of unique spike-specific TCRs reportedly recognized epitopes outside regions mutated in the B.1.351 and B.1.1.7 variants. Participants were mostly white British and included more females than males, and it was suggested by the authors that clonal diversity may have been underestimated. A significant rise in spike-specific TCR breadth and depth was observed after two AZD1222 doses relative to day 0 and relative to MenACWY recipients. Conclusions about previously exposed vaccinees are limited, since just 5 or 6 AZD1222 recipients were seropositive for SARS-CoV-2 at baseline.

The CDR3 regions of human TCRbeta chains were analyzed by immunosequencing. In the source study's methods: TCRs in the repertoires were matched against a reference library of SARS-CoV-2-specific TCRs that had been generated with the MIRA antigen-specificity platform. Breadth meant the fraction of unique TCRs that were SARS-CoV-2-associated, whereas depth meant the fraction of total T cells that were SARS-CoV-2-associated. Each spike-specific TCR was assigned to its reactive spike region and to a CD4 or CD8 class using the MIRA data. Log10-transformed breadth and depth values were compared by one-way ANOVA with Sidak's multiple comparisons tests. Imported from immuneACCESS, the table was reduced by TCRdb to in-frame sequences with V and J called. These copies leave out some clones; in studies compared against another copy, an unresolved V gene accounts for under half, and the cause of the remainder is not known. That table supplies the V and J calls and clone size; D and trimming were determined from the DNA. This sample is represented by 110,000 to 150,000 clones; roughly 93% of them were singletons. The ten largest clones take up 1.9% of the sample.

On this clone itself: The target of this receptor is not known. No base qualities exist here, and no much larger clone lies one base off it.

This specimen's time point label, interpreted: about 28 days (+/-7) after the second vaccine dose. AZD1222 recipients whose second dose came at about 4 weeks and those whose second dose came at about 12 weeks were combined into one group, since spike-specific TCR depth and breadth did not differ between the two schedules. Samples from vaccinated people were obtained from the UK trials COV001 and COV002, which included a single-blind randomized controlled phase 2/3 trial of AZD1222 (ChAdOx1 nCoV-19) in healthy adults. For TCRbeta chain sequencing, PBMC samples were collected from trial participants at day 0 and at day 28 after the second dose. There are 15 amino acids in the CDR3, from cysteine to phenylalanine inclusive. The only DNA kept is the CDR3, 45 bases in frame from the first base. Looking up the germline V gene yields CDR1 SNHLY and CDR2 FYNNEI. From V the trimming removes 6 bases and from J it removes 3 bases, while the gene matches leave 9 bases of the junction unaccounted for.

The rearranged segments are TRBV2 and TRBJ2-7, with 9 junctional bases fitting TRBD1. This sequence originates from an adult who received the AZD1222 COVID-19 vaccine. The sequencing used peripheral blood, collected 28 days after the second AZD1222 dose. The base sequence is TGTGCCAGCAGGGAACCACAGGGGGCCTTCTACGAGCAGTACTTC. Its translation reads: CASREPQGAFYEQYF.